The entry below describes one T cell receptor (beta chain). Antigen: not known. Documented treatment: 10-day PBMC culture with coronavirus spike peptide pools or control peptides (ViraFEST assay). Antigen-specific T cells were expanded with peptide pools by ViraFEST, and TCRs were then sequenced. This record belongs to a study of vaccination and CD4 T cells after COVID-19. Study-wide context: Either a CEFX pool, an HIV-1 Nef pool, or no peptide was added to control cultures.

J was trimmed by 3 bases and V by 6 bases; bases with no gene match: 4. CDR1 is MDHEN, CDR2 SYDVKM, per germline. The CDR3 extends over 14 amino acids. With the Oncomine TCR Beta short-read assay, DNA from cultured CD4+ T cells was sequenced. TCRdb used MiXCR to reprocess the PCR reads, holding one entry per CDR3 protein. The repertoire holds over 10,000 distinct CDR3 sequences, 50% to 65% seen once, with more than 10% in the top ten. This receptor was identified in a human donor who had recovered from COVID-19. The sequenced material came from CD4+ T cells from blood, cultured in vitro. The V call is TRBV28, the J call TRBJ1-4, with TRBD1 matching over 7 bases. CDR3 residues: CASRPGTANEKLFF. CDR3 nucleotide sequence: TGTGCCAGCAGGCCCGGGACAGCTAATGAAAAACTGTTTTTT.